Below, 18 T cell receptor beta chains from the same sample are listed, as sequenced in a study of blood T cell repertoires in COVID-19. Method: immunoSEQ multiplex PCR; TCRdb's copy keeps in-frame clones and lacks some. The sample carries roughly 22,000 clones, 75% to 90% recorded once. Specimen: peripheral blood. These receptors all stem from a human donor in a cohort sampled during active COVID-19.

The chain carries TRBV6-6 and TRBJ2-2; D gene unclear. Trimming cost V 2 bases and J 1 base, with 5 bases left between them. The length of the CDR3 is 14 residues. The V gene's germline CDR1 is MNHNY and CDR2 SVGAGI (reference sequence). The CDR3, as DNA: TGTGCCAGCAGTTACCGACAGAACACCGGGGAGCTGTTTTTT. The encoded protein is CASSYRQNTGELFF.

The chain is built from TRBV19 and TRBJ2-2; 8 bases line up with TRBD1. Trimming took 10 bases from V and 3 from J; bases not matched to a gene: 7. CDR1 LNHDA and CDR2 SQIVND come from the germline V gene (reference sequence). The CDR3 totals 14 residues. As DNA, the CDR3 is TGTGCCACACTCAACAGGGGGTACACCGGGGAGCTGTTTTTT. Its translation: CATLNRGYTGELFF.

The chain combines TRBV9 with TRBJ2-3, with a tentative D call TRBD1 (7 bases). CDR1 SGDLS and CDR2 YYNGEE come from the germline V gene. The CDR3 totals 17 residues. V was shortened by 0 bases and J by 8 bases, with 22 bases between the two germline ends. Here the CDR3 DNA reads TGTGCCAGCAGCGTAGAGGGGGCAGCGCGGGGATATGGTACGCAGTATTTT. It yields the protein CASSVEGAARGYGTQYF.

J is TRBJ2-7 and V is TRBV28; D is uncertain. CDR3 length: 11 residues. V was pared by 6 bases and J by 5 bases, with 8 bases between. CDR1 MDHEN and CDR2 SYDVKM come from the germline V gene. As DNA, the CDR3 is TGTGCCAGCAGCCTTTCCCACGAGCAGTACTTC. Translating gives CASSLSHEQYF.

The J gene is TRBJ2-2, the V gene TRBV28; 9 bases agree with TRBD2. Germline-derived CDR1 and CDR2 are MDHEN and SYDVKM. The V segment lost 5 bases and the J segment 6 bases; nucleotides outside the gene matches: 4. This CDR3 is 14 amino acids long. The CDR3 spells CASSPLAGAGELFF. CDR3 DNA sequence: TGTGCCAGCAGTCCATTAGCGGGAGCCGGGGAGCTGTTTTTT.

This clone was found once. CDR3 coding DNA: TGTGCCAGCAGTTTCCCTCAGGGGGTCGGCAATCAGCCCCAGCATTTT. Translating gives CASSFPQGVGNQPQHF. The chain recombines TRBV6-6 with TRBJ1-5, with 7 bases aligning to TRBD1. Trimming took 4 bases from V and 2 from J; bases not matched to a gene: 8. This CDR3 is built from 16 residues. Germline-derived CDR1 and CDR2 are MNHNY and SVGAGI (reference sequence).

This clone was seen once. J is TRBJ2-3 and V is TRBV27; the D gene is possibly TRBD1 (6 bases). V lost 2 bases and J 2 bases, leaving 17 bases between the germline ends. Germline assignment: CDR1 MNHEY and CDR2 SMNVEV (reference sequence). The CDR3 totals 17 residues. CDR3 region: CASSLRDKIMNTDTQYF. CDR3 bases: TGTGCCAGCAGTTTAAGGGACAAAATTATGAACACAGATACGCAGTATTTT.

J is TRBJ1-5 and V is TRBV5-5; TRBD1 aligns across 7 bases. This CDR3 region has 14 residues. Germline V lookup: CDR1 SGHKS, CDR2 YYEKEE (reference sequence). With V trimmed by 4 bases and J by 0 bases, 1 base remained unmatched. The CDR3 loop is CASSRTGSNQPQHF. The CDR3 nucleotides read TGTGCCAGCAGCCGGACAGGTAGCAATCAGCCCCAGCATTTT.

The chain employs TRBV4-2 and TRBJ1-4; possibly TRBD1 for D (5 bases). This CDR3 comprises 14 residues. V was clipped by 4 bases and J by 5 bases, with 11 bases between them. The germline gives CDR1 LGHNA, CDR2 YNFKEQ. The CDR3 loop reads CASSPTGLNEKLFF. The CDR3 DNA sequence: TGTGCCAGCAGCCCAACGGGACTAAATGAAAAACTGTTTTTT.

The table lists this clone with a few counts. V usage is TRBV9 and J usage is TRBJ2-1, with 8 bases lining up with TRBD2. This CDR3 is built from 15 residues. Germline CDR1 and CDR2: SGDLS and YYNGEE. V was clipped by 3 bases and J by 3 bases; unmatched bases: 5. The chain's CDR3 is CASSAGLGGYNEQFF. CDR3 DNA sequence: TGTGCCAGCAGCGCGGGACTAGGTGGCTACAATGAGCAGTTCTTC.

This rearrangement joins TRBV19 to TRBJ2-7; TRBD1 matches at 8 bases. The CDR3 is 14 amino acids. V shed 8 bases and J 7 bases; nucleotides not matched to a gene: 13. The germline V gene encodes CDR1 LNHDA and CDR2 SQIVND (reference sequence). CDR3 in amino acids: CASSLTGQGKEQYF. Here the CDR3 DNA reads TGTGCCAGTTCCCTCACAGGACAGGGCAAGGAGCAGTACTTC.

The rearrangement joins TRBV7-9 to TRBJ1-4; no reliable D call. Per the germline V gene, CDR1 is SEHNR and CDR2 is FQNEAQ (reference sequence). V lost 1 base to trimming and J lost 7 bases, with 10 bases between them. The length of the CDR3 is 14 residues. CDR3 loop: CASSLVSGIEKLFF. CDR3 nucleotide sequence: TGTGCCAGCAGCTTAGTATCGGGTATTGAAAAACTGTTTTTT.

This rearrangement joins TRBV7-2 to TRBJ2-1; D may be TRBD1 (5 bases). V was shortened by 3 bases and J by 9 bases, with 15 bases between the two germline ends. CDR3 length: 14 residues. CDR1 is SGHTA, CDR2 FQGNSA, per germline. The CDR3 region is CASSFFQGVTEQFF. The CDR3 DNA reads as TGTGCCAGCAGCTTCTTCCAAGGGGTCACTGAGCAGTTCTTC.

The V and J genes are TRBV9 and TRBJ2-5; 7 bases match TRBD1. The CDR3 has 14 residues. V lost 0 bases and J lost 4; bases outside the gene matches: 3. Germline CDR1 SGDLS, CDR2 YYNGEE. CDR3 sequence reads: CASSVGDSTETQYF. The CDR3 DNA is TGTGCCAGCAGCGTAGGGGACAGTACAGAGACCCAGTACTTC.

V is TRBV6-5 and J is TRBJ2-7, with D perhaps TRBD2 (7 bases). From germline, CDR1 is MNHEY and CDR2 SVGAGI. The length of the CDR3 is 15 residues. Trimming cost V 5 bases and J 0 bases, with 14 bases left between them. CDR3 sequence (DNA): TGTGCCAGCAGTAGACCTAGGGGGGGCTCCTACGAGCAGTACTTC. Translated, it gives CASSRPRGGSYEQYF.

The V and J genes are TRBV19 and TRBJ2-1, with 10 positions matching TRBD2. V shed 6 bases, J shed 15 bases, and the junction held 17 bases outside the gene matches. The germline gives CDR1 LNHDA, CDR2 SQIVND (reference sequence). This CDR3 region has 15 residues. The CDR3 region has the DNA TGTGCCAGTAGCCCCCAGCTAGCGGGGGAGGTATTACGGTTCTTC. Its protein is CASSPQLAGEVLRFF.

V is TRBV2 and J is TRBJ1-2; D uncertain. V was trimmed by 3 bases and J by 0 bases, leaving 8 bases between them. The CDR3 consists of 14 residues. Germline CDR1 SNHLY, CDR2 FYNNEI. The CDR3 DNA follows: TGTGCCAGCAGTGACCAGGATACTAACTATGGCTACACCTTC. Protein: CASSDQDTNYGYTF. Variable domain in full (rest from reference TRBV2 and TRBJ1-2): EPEVTQTPSHQVTQMGQEVILRCVPISNHLYFYWYRQILGQKVEFLVSFYNNEISEKSEIFDDQFSVERPDGSNFTLKIRSTKLEDSAMYFCASSDQDTNYGYTFGSGTRLTVV.

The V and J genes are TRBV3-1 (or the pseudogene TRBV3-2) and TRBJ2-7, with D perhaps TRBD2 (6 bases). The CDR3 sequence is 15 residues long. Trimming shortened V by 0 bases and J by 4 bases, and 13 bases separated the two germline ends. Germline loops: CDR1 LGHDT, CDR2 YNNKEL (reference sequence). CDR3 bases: TGTGCCAGCAGCCAAGATTCTTGGACTACATACGAGCAGTACTTC. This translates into CASSQDSWTTYEQYF.